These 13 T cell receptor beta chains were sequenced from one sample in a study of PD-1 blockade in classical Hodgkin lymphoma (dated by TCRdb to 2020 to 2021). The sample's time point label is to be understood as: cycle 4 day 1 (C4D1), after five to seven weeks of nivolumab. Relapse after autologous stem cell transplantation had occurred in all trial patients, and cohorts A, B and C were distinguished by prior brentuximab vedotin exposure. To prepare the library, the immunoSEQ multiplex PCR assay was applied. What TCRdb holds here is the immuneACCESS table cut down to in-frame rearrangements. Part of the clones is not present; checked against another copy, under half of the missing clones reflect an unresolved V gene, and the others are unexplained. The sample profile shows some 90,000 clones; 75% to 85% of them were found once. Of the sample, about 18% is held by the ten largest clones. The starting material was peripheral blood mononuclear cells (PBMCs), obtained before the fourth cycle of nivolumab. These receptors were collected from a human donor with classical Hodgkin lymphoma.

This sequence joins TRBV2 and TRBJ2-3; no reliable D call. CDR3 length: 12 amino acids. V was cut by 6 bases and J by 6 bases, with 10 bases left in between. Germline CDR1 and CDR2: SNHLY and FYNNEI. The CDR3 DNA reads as TGTGCCAGCAGCCCGTCCGGGGATACGCAGTATTTT. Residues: CASSPSGDTQYF. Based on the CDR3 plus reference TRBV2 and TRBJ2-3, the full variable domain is EPEVTQTPSHQVTQMGQEVILRCVPISNHLYFYWYRQILGQKVEFLVSFYNNEISEKSEIFDDQFSVERPDGSNFTLKIRSTKLEDSAMYFCASSPSGDTQYFGPGTRLTVL.

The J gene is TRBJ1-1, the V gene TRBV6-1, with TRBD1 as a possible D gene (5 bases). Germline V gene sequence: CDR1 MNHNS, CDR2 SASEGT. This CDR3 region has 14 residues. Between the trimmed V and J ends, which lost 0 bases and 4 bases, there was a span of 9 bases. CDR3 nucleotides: TGTGCCAGCAGTGAAGCGTGGGGGTCCACTGAAGCTTTCTTT. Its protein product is CASSEAWGSTEAFF.

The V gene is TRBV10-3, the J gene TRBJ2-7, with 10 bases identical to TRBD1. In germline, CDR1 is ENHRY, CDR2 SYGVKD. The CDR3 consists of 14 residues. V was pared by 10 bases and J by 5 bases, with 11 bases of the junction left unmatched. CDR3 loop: CASWGDRGTHEQYF. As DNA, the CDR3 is TGTGCCAGCTGGGGGGACAGGGGAACCCACGAGCAGTACTTC.

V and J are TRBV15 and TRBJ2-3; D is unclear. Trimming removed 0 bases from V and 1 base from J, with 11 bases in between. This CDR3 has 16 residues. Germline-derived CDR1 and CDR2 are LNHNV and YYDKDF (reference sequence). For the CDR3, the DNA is TGTGCCACCAGCAGAGATCGGCCTTCCCGCACAGATACGCAGTATTTT. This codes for CATSRDRPSRTDTQYF.

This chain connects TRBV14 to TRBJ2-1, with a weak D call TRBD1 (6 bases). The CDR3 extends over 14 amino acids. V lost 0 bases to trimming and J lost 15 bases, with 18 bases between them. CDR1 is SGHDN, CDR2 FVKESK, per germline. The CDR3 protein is CASSQDPIAGGRFF. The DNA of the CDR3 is TGTGCCAGCAGCCAAGACCCGATAGCTGGGGGCAGGTTCTTC.

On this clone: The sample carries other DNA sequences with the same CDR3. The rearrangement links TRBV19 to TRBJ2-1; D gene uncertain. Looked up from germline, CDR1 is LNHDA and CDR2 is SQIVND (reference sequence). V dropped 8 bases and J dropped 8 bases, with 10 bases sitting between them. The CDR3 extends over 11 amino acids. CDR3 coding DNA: TGTGCCAGTCGCCTGAACGATGAGCAGTTCTTC. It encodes CASRLNDEQFF.

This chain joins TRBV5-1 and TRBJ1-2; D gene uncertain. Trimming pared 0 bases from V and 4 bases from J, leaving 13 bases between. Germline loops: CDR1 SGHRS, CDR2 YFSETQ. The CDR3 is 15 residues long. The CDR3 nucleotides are TGCGCCAGCAGCTTGGTCCCAGGCACCGTCTATGGCTACACCTTC. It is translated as CASSLVPGTVYGYTF.

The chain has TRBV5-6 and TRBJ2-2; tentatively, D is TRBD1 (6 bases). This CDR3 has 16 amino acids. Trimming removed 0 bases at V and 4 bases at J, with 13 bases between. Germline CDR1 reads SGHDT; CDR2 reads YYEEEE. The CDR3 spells CASSLVGRGGTGELFF. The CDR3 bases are TGTGCCAGCAGCTTGGTAGGCAGGGGTGGCACCGGGGAGCTGTTTTTT.

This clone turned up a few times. CDR3 region: CASSLDRQGVGELFF. Here the CDR3 DNA reads TGCGCCAGCAGCTTGGACAGGCAGGGAGTCGGGGAGCTGTTTTTT. The chain has TRBV5-1 and TRBJ2-2; the D gene could be TRBD1 or TRBD2 (5 bases each). Trimming cost V 0 bases and J 7 bases, with 13 bases left between them. The V gene's germline CDR1 is SGHRS and CDR2 YFSETQ. The CDR3 covers 15 residues.

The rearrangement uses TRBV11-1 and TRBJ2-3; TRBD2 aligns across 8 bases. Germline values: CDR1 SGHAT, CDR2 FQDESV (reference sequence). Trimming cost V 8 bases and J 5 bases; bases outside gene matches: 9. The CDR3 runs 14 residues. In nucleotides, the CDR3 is TGTGCCAGCTCAAGCGGGAGCCTGGGAGATACGCAGTATTTT. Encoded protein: CASSSGSLGDTQYF.

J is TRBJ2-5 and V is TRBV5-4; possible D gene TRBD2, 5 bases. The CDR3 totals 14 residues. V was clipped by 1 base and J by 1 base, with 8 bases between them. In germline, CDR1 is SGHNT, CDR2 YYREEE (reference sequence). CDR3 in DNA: TGTGCCAGCAGCTTGCCCGGGGTCCAAGAGACCCAGTACTTC. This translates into CASSLPGVQETQYF. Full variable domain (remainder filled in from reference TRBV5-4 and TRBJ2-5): ETGVTQSPTHLIKTRGQQVTLRCSSQSGHNTVSWYQQALGQGPQFIFQYYREEENGRGNFPPRFSGLQFPNYSSELNVNALELDDSALYLCASSLPGVQETQYFGPGTRLLVL.

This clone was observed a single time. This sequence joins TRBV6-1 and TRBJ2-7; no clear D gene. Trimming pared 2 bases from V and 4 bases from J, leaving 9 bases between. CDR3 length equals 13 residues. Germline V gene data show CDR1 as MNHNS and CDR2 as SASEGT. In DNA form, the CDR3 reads TGTGCCAGCAGTGAATCGGCTCGTTACGAGCAGTACTTC. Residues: CASSESARYEQYF.

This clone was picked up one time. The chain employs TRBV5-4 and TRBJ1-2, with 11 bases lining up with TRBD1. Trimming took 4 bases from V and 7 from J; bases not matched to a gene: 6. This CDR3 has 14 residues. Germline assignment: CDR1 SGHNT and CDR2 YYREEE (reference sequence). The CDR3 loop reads CASSPDRGRGGYTF. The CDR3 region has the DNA TGTGCCAGCAGCCCGGACAGGGGGCGCGGTGGCTACACCTTC.